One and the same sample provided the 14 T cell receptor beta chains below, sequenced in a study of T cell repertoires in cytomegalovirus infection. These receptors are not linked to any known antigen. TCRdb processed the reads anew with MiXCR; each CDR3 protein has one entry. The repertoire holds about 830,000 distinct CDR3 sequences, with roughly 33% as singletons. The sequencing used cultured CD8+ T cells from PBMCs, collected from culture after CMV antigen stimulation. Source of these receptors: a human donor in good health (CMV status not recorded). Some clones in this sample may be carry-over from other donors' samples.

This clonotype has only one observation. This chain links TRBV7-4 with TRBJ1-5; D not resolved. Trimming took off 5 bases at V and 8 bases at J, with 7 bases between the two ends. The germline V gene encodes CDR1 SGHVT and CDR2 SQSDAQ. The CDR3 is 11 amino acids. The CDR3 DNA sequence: TGTGCCAGCAGCCGCGGGGAGCCCCAGCATTTT. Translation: CASSRGEPQHF.

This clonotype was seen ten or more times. DNA of the CDR3: TGTGCCAGCAGCCCCTCGGGGATCTCTCAAGAGACCCAGTACTTC. Amino acids: CASSPSGISQETQYF. The rearrangement uses TRBV7-3 and TRBJ2-5, with D tentatively TRBD2 (5 bases). The ends were cut back, 5 bases at V and 2 bases at J, with 15 bases in the middle. From germline, CDR1 is SGHTA and CDR2 FQGTGA. This CDR3 has 15 amino acids.

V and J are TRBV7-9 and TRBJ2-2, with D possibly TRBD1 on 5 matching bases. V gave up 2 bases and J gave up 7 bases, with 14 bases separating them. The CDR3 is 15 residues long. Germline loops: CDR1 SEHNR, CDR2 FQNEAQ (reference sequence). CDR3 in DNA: TGTGCCAGCAGCTTAAACCCAGCAAGGGGCGGGGAGCTGTTTTTT. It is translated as CASSLNPARGGELFF.

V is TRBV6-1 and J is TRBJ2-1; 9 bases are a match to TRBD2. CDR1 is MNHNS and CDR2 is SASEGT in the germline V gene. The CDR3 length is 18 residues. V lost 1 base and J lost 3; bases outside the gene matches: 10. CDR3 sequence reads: CASSEGLAGRRIYNEQFF. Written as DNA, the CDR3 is TGTGCCAGCAGTGAAGGTCTAGCGGGGCGCCGGATCTACAATGAGCAGTTCTTC.

The CDR3 sequence: CASKRTEGGNQPQHF. The CDR3, as DNA: TGTGCCAGCAAACGGACCGAGGGTGGCAATCAGCCCCAGCATTTT. The chain has TRBV12-3 or TRBV12-4 and TRBJ1-5, with unresolved D. The CDR3 length is 15 residues. Trimming left V 7 bases short and J 2 bases short, with 15 bases between.

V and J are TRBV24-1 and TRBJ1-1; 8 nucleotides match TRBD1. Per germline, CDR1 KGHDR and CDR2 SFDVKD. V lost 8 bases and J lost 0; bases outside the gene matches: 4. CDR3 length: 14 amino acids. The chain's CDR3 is CATILDRVNTEAFF. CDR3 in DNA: TGTGCCACCATCCTGGACAGGGTGAACACTGAAGCTTTCTTT.

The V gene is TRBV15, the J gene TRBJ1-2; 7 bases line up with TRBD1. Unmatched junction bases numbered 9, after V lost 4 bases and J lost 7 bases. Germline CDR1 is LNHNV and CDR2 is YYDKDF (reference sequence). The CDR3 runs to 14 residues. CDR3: CATSTGRGIGGYTF. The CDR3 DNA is TGTGCCACCAGCACCGGCAGGGGGATTGGTGGCTACACCTTC.

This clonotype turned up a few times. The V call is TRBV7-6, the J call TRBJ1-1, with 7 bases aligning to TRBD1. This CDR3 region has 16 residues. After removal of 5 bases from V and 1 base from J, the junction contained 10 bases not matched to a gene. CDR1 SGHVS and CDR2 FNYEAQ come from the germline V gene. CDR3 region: CASSDAPGGTNTEAFF. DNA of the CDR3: TGTGCCAGCAGCGACGCTCCAGGGGGTACGAACACTGAAGCTTTCTTT.

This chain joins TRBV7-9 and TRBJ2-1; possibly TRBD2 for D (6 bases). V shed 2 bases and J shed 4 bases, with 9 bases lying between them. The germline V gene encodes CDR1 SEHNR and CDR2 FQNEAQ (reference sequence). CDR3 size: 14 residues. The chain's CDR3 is CASSLTGEYNEQFF. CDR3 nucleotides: TGTGCCAGCAGCTTAACGGGGGAGTACAATGAGCAGTTCTTC.

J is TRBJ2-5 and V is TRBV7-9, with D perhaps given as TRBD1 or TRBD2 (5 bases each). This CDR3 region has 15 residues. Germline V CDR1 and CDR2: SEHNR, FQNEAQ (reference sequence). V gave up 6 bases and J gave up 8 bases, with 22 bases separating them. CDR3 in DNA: TGTGCCAGCAGAGTAGACTGGGACCTCTCCGTAACCCAGTACTTC. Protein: CASRVDWDLSVTQYF.

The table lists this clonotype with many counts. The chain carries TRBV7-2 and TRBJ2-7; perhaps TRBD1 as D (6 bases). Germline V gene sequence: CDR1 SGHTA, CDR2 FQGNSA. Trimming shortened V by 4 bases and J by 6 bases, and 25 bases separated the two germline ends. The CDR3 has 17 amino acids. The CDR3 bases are TGTGCCAGCAGCTCACACCCCGCCGTCTCAGGGGCAGGCGAGCAGTACGTC. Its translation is CASSSHPAVSGAGEQYV.

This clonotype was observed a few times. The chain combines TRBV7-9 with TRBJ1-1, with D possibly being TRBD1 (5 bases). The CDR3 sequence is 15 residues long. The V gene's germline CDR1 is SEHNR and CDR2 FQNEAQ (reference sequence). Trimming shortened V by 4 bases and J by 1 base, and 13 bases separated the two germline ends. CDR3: CASSSWPGQNTEAFF. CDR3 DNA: TGTGCCAGCAGCTCCTGGCCGGGGCAGAACACTGAAGCTTTCTTT.

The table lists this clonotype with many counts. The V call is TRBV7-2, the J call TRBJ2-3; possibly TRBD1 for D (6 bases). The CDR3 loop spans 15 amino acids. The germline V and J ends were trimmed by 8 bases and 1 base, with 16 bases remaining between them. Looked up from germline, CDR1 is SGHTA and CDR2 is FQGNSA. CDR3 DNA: TGTGCCAGCTCGGCGAGGGGGTCCGGCACAGATACGCAGTATTTT. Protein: CASSARGSGTDTQYF.

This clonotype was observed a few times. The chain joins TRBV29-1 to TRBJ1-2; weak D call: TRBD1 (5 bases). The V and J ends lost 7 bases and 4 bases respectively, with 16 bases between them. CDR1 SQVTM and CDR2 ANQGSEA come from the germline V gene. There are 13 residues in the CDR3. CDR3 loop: CSAEPGDTYGYTF. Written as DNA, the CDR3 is TGCAGCGCCGAACCGGGGGATACCTATGGCTACACCTTC.